At least ten counts were recorded for the clone carrying this T cell receptor (beta chain). The CDR3 totals 14 residues. With V trimmed by 5 bases and J by 8 bases, 9 bases remained unmatched. Germline V CDR1 and CDR2: SGHRS, YFSETQ. Genomic DNA acted as the template from which TCR beta VDJ combination and CDR3 sequence profiling were carried out. TCRdb analysed the reads with MiXCR anew, one entry per CDR3 protein. This sample carries 200,000 to 250,000 distinct CDR3 sequences, around 60% of them seen once, and the ten largest clones take 25% to 35%. This specimen belongs to a study of CD8+CD57+ T cells in acquired aplastic anemia.

The V and J genes are TRBV5-1 and TRBJ2-1; 8 bases align to TRBD2. This receptor was identified in a human donor in good health. Sequencing used sorted CD4+, CD8+, or CD8+CD57+ T cells (not recorded which) from PBMCs. The CDR3 is CASSSGITGDEQFF. CDR3 nucleotide sequence: TGCGCCAGCAGTAGCGGGATCACCGGCGATGAGCAGTTCTTC. Variable domain in full (rest from reference TRBV5-1 and TRBJ2-1): KAGVTQTPRYLIKTRGQQVTLSCSPISGHRSVSWYQQTPGQGLQFLFEYFSETQRNKGNFPGRFSGRQFSNSRSEMNVSTLELGDSALYLCASSSGITGDEQFFGPGTRLTVL.